One sample yielded the 16 T cell receptor beta chains listed below, sequenced in a study of blood T cell repertoires in COVID-19. TCRdb keeps only in-frame clones here, not all; method: immunoSEQ multiplex PCR. This sample has 150,000 to 180,000 clones; about 80% occur once, and the top ten carry over 25%. Sequenced input: peripheral blood. The origin of the receptors is a woman aged 55-70 years with acute or convalescent COVID-19.

This clone appeared a few times. This chain uses TRBV7-9 with TRBJ2-1; TRBD1 matches 8 bases. Germline V CDR1 and CDR2: SEHNR, FQNEAQ (reference sequence). The CDR3 contains 16 residues. The trim removed 0 bases at V and 8 bases at J, leaving 9 bases unmatched. In DNA form, the CDR3 reads TGTGCCAGCAGCTTAGCGGGAACAGGGGGATGGGATGAGCAGTTCTTC. It encodes CASSLAGTGGWDEQFF. The full variable domain, in which reference TRBV7-9 and TRBJ2-1 provide the parts outside the CDR3, is DTGVSQNPRHKITKRGQNVTFRCDPISEHNRLYWYRQTLGQGPEFLTYFQNEAQLEKSRLLSDRFSAERPKGSFSTLEIQRTEQGDSAMYLCASSLAGTGGWDEQFFGPGTRLTVL.

The chain combines TRBV2 with TRBJ1-2; 10 nucleotides line up with TRBD1. This CDR3 has 14 residues. V trimming: 6 bases; J trimming: 7 bases; junction bases outside the gene matches: 8. Germline V gene lookup returns CDR1 SNHLY and CDR2 FYNNEI. The chain's CDR3 is CASSRDRGEAGYTF. CDR3 DNA sequence: TGTGCCAGCAGCCGGGACAGGGGCGAAGCTGGCTACACCTTC.

The rearrangement uses TRBV5-1 and TRBJ2-1; D not resolved. Germline CDR1 is SGHRS and CDR2 is YFSETQ. Trimming shortened V by 1 base and J by 7 bases, and 12 bases separated the two germline ends. This CDR3 region has 14 residues. Here the CDR3 DNA reads TGCGCCAGCAGCTTGTCCGGGTTCGGAAATGAGCAGTTCTTC. Amino acids: CASSLSGFGNEQFF. Combining the CDR3 with reference TRBV5-1 and TRBJ2-1 gives the whole variable domain KAGVTQTPRYLIKTRGQQVTLSCSPISGHRSVSWYQQTPGQGLQFLFEYFSETQRNKGNFPGRFSGRQFSNSRSEMNVSTLELGDSALYLCASSLSGFGNEQFFGPGTRLTVL.

V is TRBV18 and J is TRBJ1-3; D call uncertain. The CDR3 is made up of 14 amino acids. V shed 5 bases and J shed 0 bases, with 8 bases lying between them. Germline lookup yields CDR1 KGHSH and CDR2 LQKENI. The CDR3 nucleotides read TGTGCCAGCTCAGCGGAGAGCTCTGGAAACACCATATATTTT. This codes for CASSAESSGNTIYF.

V gene TRBV5-1 combines with J gene TRBJ2-7, with TRBD1 matching 10 bases. The CDR3 totals 14 residues. V was pared by 4 bases and J by 7 bases, with 8 bases of the junction left unmatched. From germline, CDR1 is SGHRS and CDR2 YFSETQ. The CDR3 DNA reads TGCGCCAGCAGCCGGGGACAGGGGACGGGGGAGCAGTACGTC. Protein product: CASSRGQGTGEQYV.

The genes are TRBV6-5 and TRBJ2-7, with D perhaps TRBD1 (6 bases). The germline V and J ends were trimmed by 6 bases and 2 bases, with 11 bases remaining between them. CDR1 is MNHEY and CDR2 is SVGAGI in the germline V gene. The CDR3 contains 13 residues. The CDR3 here is CASRRQDTYEQYF. DNA of the CDR3: TGTGCCAGCAGAAGACAGGACACCTACGAGCAGTACTTC.

This CDR3 reads CASSSAGRISNYGYTF. As DNA, the CDR3 is TGTGCCAGTAGTTCCGCGGGACGGATTTCTAACTATGGCTACACCTTC. The rearrangement joins TRBV19 to TRBJ1-2, with D perhaps matching TRBD1 (5 bases). V was cut by 5 bases and J by 0 bases, with 16 bases left in between. The CDR3 has 16 residues. Germline V lookup: CDR1 LNHDA, CDR2 SQIVND (reference sequence). Full variable domain (missing parts from reference TRBV19 and TRBJ1-2): DGGITQSPKYLFRKEGQNVTLSCEQNLNHDAMYWYRQDPGQGLRLIYYSQIVNDFQKGDIAEGYSVSREKKESFPLTVTSAQKNPTAFYLCASSSAGRISNYGYTFGSGTRLTVV.

This chain uses TRBV11-2 with TRBJ1-3; D is possibly TRBD1 (6 bases). There are 13 residues in the CDR3. Germline V gene data show CDR1 as SGHAT and CDR2 as FQNNGV. The V gene lost 5 bases and the J gene lost 4 bases, with 9 bases spanning the gap. CDR3 in amino acids: CASSPGQGNTIYF. DNA of the CDR3: TGTGCCAGCAGCCCCGGACAGGGAAACACCATATATTTT.

The V and J genes are TRBV30 and TRBJ1-1; no reliable D call. CDR3 length equals 11 residues. CDR1 GTSNPN and CDR2 SVGIG come from the germline V gene (reference sequence). V was pared by 3 bases and J by 10 bases, with 12 bases between. DNA for the CDR3: TGTGCCTGGAGCGGGGAAGGCCCAGCTTTCTTT. Translating gives CAWSGEGPAFF.

The rearrangement links TRBV19 to TRBJ1-2, with D maybe TRBD1 (6 bases). CDR1 LNHDA and CDR2 SQIVND come from the germline V gene (reference sequence). With 5 bases removed from V and 4 bases from J, the gap between germline ends came to 11 bases. The CDR3 has 13 amino acids. CDR3 sequence reads: CASSEQGAYGYTF. The CDR3, as DNA: TGTGCCAGTAGTGAACAGGGTGCCTATGGCTACACCTTC.

The chain has TRBV9 and TRBJ2-3; 14 bases line up with TRBD2. The CDR3 is 18 amino acids. From germline, CDR1 is SGDLS and CDR2 YYNGEE. Trimming took 7 bases from V and 4 from J; bases not matched to a gene: 14. The CDR3 spells CASGEVTTTSGGADTQYF. CDR3 coding DNA: TGTGCCAGCGGGGAGGTCACCACGACTAGCGGGGGGGCAGATACGCAGTATTTT.

In DNA, the CDR3 is TGTGCCAGCAGCCCCGACAGTCACGATAACTATGGCTACACCTTC. Translated: CASSPDSHDNYGYTF. The chain employs TRBV6-5 and TRBJ1-2, with D perhaps TRBD1 (5 bases). The CDR3 consists of 15 residues. Germline V CDR1 and CDR2: MNHEY, SVGAGI. Trimming removed 6 bases at V and 1 base at J, with 15 bases between.

The CDR3 reads CASSYTPQAGGPGGELFF. CDR3 DNA: TGTGCCAGCAGCTACACTCCACAAGCGGGGGGGCCCGGCGGGGAGCTGTTTTTT. This chain links TRBV5-5 with TRBJ2-2; 10 nucleotides agree with TRBD2. The CDR3 loop spans 18 amino acids. Trimming took 3 bases from V and 7 from J; bases not matched to a gene: 15. The V gene's germline CDR1 is SGHKS and CDR2 YYEKEE (reference sequence).

The chain couples TRBV18 to TRBJ1-1; D is ambiguous. V lost 2 bases to trimming and J lost 1 base, with 11 bases between them. The CDR3 loop spans 15 amino acids. Germline assignment: CDR1 KGHSH and CDR2 LQKENI. CDR3 sequence reads: CASSPTEGRNTEAFF. In nucleotides, the CDR3 is TGTGCCAGCTCACCAACAGAGGGTAGGAACACTGAAGCTTTCTTT.

DNA for the CDR3: TGTGCCAGCAGCCCGGGGGGCTTTATTACTGAAGCTTTCTTT. It specifies CASSPGGFITEAFF. J is TRBJ1-1 and V is TRBV28; tentative D call: TRBD1 (6 bases). V gave up 6 bases and J gave up 5 bases, with 16 bases separating them. The CDR3 has 14 residues. CDR1 and CDR2 from the germline V gene are MDHEN and SYDVKM.

The V and J genes are TRBV29-1 and TRBJ1-2; the D gene is possibly TRBD1 (5 bases). V lost 3 bases, J lost 4 bases, and 12 bases lay in between. The germline V gene has CDR1 SQVTM and CDR2 ANQGSEA. The CDR3 runs to 13 residues. The CDR3 protein is CSVETAQLYGYTF. In nucleotides, the CDR3 is TGCAGCGTTGAGACAGCCCAACTCTATGGCTACACCTTC.